The sequence of this T cell receptor (beta chain) was determined in a study of CD8 T cells in ankylosing spondylitis. On this clonotype: Antigen specificity is unknown.

With molecular barcodes, quantitative 5'-RACE was used to make the TCR beta libraries. TCRdb reprocessed the 5' RACE reads with MiXCR, giving one entry per CDR3 protein. The repertoire holds about 250,000 distinct CDR3 sequences, 15% to 20% seen once, with 25% to 40% in the top ten. There are 14 residues in the CDR3. Germline CDR1 MNHEY, CDR2 SVGAGI. The V end lost 2 bases, the J end lost 0 bases, and 5 bases lay between the germline ends. Whole-study findings and limits: A TCR beta motif of under ten highly homologous variants seemed to mark ankylosing spondylitis blood. The clones that were linked to disease were reported to be significantly enriched in matched synovial fluid samples from ankylosing spondylitis patients.

The clonotype comes from a male donor with ankylosing spondylitis or in good health (not recorded which). Specimen: blood, either unsorted or a sorted T cell fraction (not recorded which). The chain links TRBV6-5 to TRBJ2-1; no firm D call. The CDR3 DNA reads as TGTGCCAGCAGTTACAAGTTCTCCTACAATGAGCAGTTCTTC. Translating gives CASSYKFSYNEQFF.